This TCR beta chain was found in a study of CD8+ T cells in alopecia areata (dated by TCRdb to 2017 to 2018). With respect to the entire study: The study used high-throughput TCRbeta sequencing to examine T cell clonal expansion in alopecia areata, in both the C3H/HeJ mouse model and human patients. RNA came from the PAXgene miRNA kit for fixed scalp, the miRNeasy kit for PBMCs, and the RNeasy kit for mouse skin. On the human side, TCRbeta sequencing was run on scalp tissue and on sorted CD4+ and CD8+ peripheral blood T cells from healthy controls and from alopecia areata patients with either patchy or totalis/universalis disease. Scalp clonality was compared across normal scalp (n=4), patchy alopecia areata scalp (n=8), and alopecia totalis/universalis scalp (n=8). TCRbeta CDR3 regions were amplified by immunoSEQ multiplex PCR with 35 Vbeta forward and 13 Jbeta reverse primers. The paper as a whole reports these results and caveats: Compared with normal scalp, lesional scalp had higher clonality and more expanded CD8+ clones, particularly in alopecia totalis/universalis, a pattern that suggests antigenic drive. Unlike mouse skin, which is dominated by gammadelta T cells, normal human skin has resident alphabeta T cells that are also sequenced, and this complicates analysis of the scalp TCR repertoire. TCR sequences shared between patients were less clear than in mice, possibly partly because of HLA diversity in the patient population.

After PBMCs were isolated by density centrifugation and stained for CD3, CD4 and CD8, a FACSAria was used to sort CD4+ and CD8+ T cells. Scalp biopsies and blood samples were obtained from unaffected controls. The library came from the immunoSEQ multiplex PCR assay. To provide template for TCR sequencing, every sample had RNA extracted and reverse transcribed into cDNA. First-strand cDNA was synthesized with SuperScript III using a 2:1 mix of oligo-dT and random hexamers. Amplification bias was assessed with a synthetic immune receptor repertoire, and residual bias was removed computationally. On the authors' methods: Raw reads were preprocessed to remove errors, and CDR3 was defined according to IMGT conventions as the region from the conserved cysteine to phenylalanine. To get clonality, Shannon entropy was normalized by log2 of the number of productive unique TCRs and the result was subtracted from 1. Whether scalp clones were CD4 or CD8 was inferred by matching scalp TCRbeta sequences against CD4 and CD8 repertoires sorted from blood. The table comes from immuneACCESS by way of TCRdb, which keeps in-frame sequences with V and J called. Part of the clones is missing from these tables; in studies checked, under half for an unresolved V gene and the rest for unknown reasons. V, J and clone size were drawn from that table, and D and trimming were deduced from the DNA. This sample comprises about 140,000 clones, roughly 58% of them detected only once. Approximately 34% of the sample is taken by the ten largest.

This clone showed up just a few times. Its target antigen remains unknown. No much larger clone is present one base from it, and per-base qualities are unavailable. From the cysteine through the phenylalanine, the CDR3 covers 16 amino acids. CDR3 DNA only is kept here, 48 bases in frame from base 1. In the germline V gene, CDR1 corresponds to SGHDN and CDR2 to FVKESK. V gives up 0 bases and J gives up 8 bases, and the segment between their germline ends measures 16 bases. The TCR sequence derives from a human donor in good health. The sample was CD8+ T cells sorted from blood. Rearrangement joined TRBV14 to TRBJ2-2, with the D gene not confidently named. The bases are TGTGCCAGCAGCCAAGATCTGGTACCCCAGCCGGGGGAGCTGTTTTTT. This gives the protein CASSQDLVPQPGELFF.